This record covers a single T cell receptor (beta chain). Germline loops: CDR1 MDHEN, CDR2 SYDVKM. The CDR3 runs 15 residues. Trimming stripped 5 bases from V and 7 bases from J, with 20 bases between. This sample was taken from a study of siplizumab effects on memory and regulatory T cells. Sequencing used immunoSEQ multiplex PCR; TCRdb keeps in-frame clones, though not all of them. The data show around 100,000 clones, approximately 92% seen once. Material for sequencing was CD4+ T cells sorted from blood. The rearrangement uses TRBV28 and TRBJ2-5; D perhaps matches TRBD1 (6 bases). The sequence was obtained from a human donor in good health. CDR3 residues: CASSPPPYRAGTQYF. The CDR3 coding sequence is TGTGCCAGCAGTCCTCCCCCGTACAGGGCTGGGACCCAGTACTTC.